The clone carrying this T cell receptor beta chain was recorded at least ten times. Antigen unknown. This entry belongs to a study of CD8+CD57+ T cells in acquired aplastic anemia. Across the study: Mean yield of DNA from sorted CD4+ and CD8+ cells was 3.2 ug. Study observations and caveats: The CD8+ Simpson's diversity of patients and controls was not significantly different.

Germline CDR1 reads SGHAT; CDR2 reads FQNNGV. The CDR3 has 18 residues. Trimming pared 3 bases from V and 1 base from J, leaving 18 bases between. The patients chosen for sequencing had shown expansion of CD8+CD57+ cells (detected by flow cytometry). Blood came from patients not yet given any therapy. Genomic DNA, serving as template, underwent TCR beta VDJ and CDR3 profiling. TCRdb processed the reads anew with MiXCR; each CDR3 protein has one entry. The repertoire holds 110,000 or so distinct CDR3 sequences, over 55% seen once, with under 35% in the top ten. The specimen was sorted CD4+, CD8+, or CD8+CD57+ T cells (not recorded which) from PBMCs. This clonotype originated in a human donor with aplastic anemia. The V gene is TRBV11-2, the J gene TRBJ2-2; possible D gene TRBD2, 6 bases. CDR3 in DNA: TGTGCCAGCAGCTTGGATTGGGGGGAGGCCGTGAACACCGGGGAGCTGTTTTTT. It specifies CASSLDWGEAVNTGELFF.